Given below is one T cell receptor beta chain in context. Antigen: not known. The data belong to a study of Ad26.COV2.S vaccination and SARS-CoV-2 variants. After removal of 6 bases from V and 17 bases from J, the junction contained 9 bases not matched to a gene. The V gene's germline CDR1 is SNHLY and CDR2 FYNNEI. The CDR3 sequence is 12 residues long. The sample's treatment: roughly 19 received Ad26.COV2.S at low or high dose, single or two shots; a few received placebo; per-sample allocation not given. Samples analyzed were those drawn on day 63 after the first vaccine or placebo injection. Vaccine was an Ad26 vector expressing Wuhan-strain SARS-CoV-2 spike. Findings of the study overall: Similar non-spike TCR breadth was seen in vaccine and placebo recipients. Analyses that measured TCR breadth and depth may have underestimated total T cell responses. The placebo group had lower spike-specific TCR breadth than the vaccine recipients did.

TCRdb keeps only in-frame clones here, not all; method: immunoSEQ multiplex PCR. The table shows about 680,000 clones, with 80% to 90% occurring only once. Here the sequenced sample was peripheral blood, taken in a trial of Ad26.COV2.S vaccine versus placebo. The origin of this receptor is a person aged 18-60 years who received the Ad26.COV2.S COVID-19 vaccine or a placebo. V and J are TRBV2 and TRBJ1-6, with TRBD1 matching 8 bases. The CDR3 loop reads CASSWTGNNVHF. The CDR3 coding sequence is TGTGCCAGCAGCTGGACAGGGAATAACGTCCACTTT.